The 21 T cell receptor beta chains below come from one sample, sequenced in a study of PD-1 blockade in classical Hodgkin lymphoma. Time point denoted: newly diagnosed, previously untreated cHL patient sample. Profiling relied on immunoSEQ multiplex PCR, and the TCRdb table lists in-frame clones only, not all of them. The sample includes under 80,000 clones, over 90% of them seen just once. Material for sequencing was peripheral blood mononuclear cells (PBMCs). These receptors came from a human donor with classical Hodgkin lymphoma.

The rearrangement uses TRBV4-3 and TRBJ1-4; D gene ambiguous. The germline V gene encodes CDR1 LGHNA and CDR2 YSLEER. Trimming left V 0 bases short and J 5 bases short, with 10 bases between. This CDR3 contains 15 residues. CDR3 amino acids: CASSQEVNRNEKLFF. The CDR3 bases are TGCGCCAGCAGCCAAGAGGTTAATAGGAATGAAAAACTGTTTTTT.

This chain connects TRBV6-6 to TRBJ2-5; TRBD2 aligns across 9 bases. J lost 4 bases, V lost 1 base, and 4 bases had no gene match. Germline assignment: CDR1 MNHNY and CDR2 SVGAGI (reference sequence). The CDR3 has 15 residues. CDR3 residues: CASSYFAGGGETQYF. As DNA, the CDR3 is TGTGCCAGCAGTTACTTCGCGGGAGGGGGAGAGACCCAGTACTTC.

As regards this clone: This specimen includes other DNA sequences encoding the same CDR3. The chain employs TRBV18 and TRBJ1-1; D ambiguous. The CDR3 runs to 13 residues. Germline lookup yields CDR1 KGHSH and CDR2 LQKENI. Trimming took 6 bases from V and 2 from J, leaving 10 bases between them. CDR3 in amino acids: CASSSSGNTEAFF. CDR3 in DNA: TGTGCCAGCTCCTCATCAGGCAACACTGAAGCTTTCTTT.

The V gene is TRBV15, the J gene TRBJ2-1; D uncertain. CDR1 is LNHNV, CDR2 YYDKDF, per germline (reference sequence). V lost 2 bases and J 10 bases, leaving 12 bases between the germline ends. The CDR3 length is 13 residues. CDR3 loop: CATSRLETEEQFF. The DNA of the CDR3 is TGTGCCACCAGCAGACTAGAGACCGAGGAGCAGTTCTTC.

The gene calls are TRBV29-1 and TRBJ2-7; D tentatively reads TRBD1 or TRBD2 (6 bases each). The V gene's germline CDR1 is SQVTM and CDR2 ANQGSEA. V gave up 8 bases and J gave up 2 bases, with 16 bases separating them. CDR3 length: 13 residues. CDR3 sequence (DNA): TGCAGCTTTGGGGGCGGGGAGGCCTACGAGCAGTACTTC. Protein: CSFGGGEAYEQYF.

As for this clone: The identical CDR3 is also encoded by other nucleotide sequences in the sample. This rearrangement joins TRBV7-9 to TRBJ1-1; weak D call: TRBD1 (5 bases). The CDR3 is 13 residues long. Trimming left V 5 bases short and J 4 bases short, with 11 bases between. CDR1 and CDR2 (germline): SEHNR, FQNEAQ (reference sequence). For the CDR3, the DNA is TGTGCCAGCAGCCTGGGGGGTGGCACTGAAGCTTTCTTT. It specifies CASSLGGGTEAFF.

The chain couples TRBV11-2 to TRBJ1-2; D may be TRBD1 (5 bases). The germline gives CDR1 SGHAT, CDR2 FQNNGV. CDR3 size: 14 residues. V gave up 4 bases and J gave up 2 bases, with 11 bases separating them. The CDR3 bases are TGTGCCAGCAGCTCGAGGACAATGAACTATGGCTACACCTTC. Translating gives CASSSRTMNYGYTF.

The chain is built from TRBV4-1 and TRBJ2-1; TRBD2 agrees at 16 bases. The CDR3 runs to 16 residues. Germline V CDR1 and CDR2: MGHRA, YSYEKL. The V and J ends lost 4 bases and 10 bases, in that order; junction bases with no gene match: 7. CDR3 sequence: CASSPQGLAGGGEQFF. The CDR3 DNA follows: TGCGCCAGCAGCCCACAGGGACTAGCGGGAGGGGGGGAGCAGTTCTTC.

The genes are TRBV7-9 and TRBJ1-4, with 7 bases that match TRBD1. J gave up 8 bases and V 5 bases, and 8 bases lay outside the gene matches. The CDR3 is 14 amino acids. CDR1 and CDR2 from the germline V gene are SEHNR and FQNEAQ (reference sequence). CDR3 bases: TGTGCCAGCAGCGCCGGGACAGTTGGCGAAAAACTGTTTTTT. It codes for CASSAGTVGEKLFF.

The V and J genes are TRBV7-9 and TRBJ2-1, with no clear D. The CDR3 is 10 residues long. V lost 4 bases and J 10 bases, leaving 5 bases between the germline ends. The germline gives CDR1 SEHNR, CDR2 FQNEAQ (reference sequence). CDR3: CASSYEEQFF. CDR3 nucleotides: TGTGCCAGCAGCTACGAGGAGCAGTTCTTC.

V usage is TRBV5-6 and J usage is TRBJ2-1; D is unclear. Between the trimmed V and J ends, which lost 3 bases and 8 bases, there was a span of 9 bases. Germline CDR1 SGHDT, CDR2 YYEEEE. This CDR3 is 12 amino acids long. The CDR3 DNA reads TGTGCCAGCAGCTCACCCCGGGATGAGCAGTTCTTC. Translation: CASSSPRDEQFF.

The rearrangement joins TRBV18 to TRBJ2-2; 13 bases align to TRBD2. Germline CDR1 is KGHSH and CDR2 is LQKENI. This CDR3 has 18 amino acids. V was pared by 2 bases and J by 6 bases, with 9 bases of the junction left unmatched. The chain's CDR3 is CASSPKPGLAGTAGELFF. CDR3 nucleotide sequence: TGTGCCAGCTCACCAAAACCGGGACTAGCGGGAACTGCCGGGGAGCTGTTTTTT.

V gene TRBV19 combines with J gene TRBJ1-5, with D hard to call. V lost 5 bases to trimming and J lost 5 bases, with 13 bases between them. The CDR3 has 14 residues. The germline gives CDR1 LNHDA, CDR2 SQIVND (reference sequence). In DNA, the CDR3 is TGTGCCAGTAGTCTAGGAAGGGAATATCAGCCCCAGCATTTT. Protein: CASSLGREYQPQHF.

J is TRBJ1-1 and V is TRBV6-6; D remains ambiguous. The germline V gene has CDR1 MNHNY and CDR2 SVGAGI (reference sequence). The CDR3 contains 15 residues. Trimming removed 4 bases at V and 1 base at J, with 13 bases between. CDR3 in DNA: TGTGCCAGCAGTTCTACCCGGGTTGGGAACACTGAAGCTTTCTTT. Its translation is CASSSTRVGNTEAFF.

This rearrangement joins TRBV12-5 to TRBJ2-3; D gene uncertain. Trimming took 1 base from V and 0 from J, leaving 20 bases between them. The CDR3 runs 19 residues. CDR1 is LGHNT, CDR2 FRNRAP, per germline. The CDR3 region has the DNA TGTGCTAGTGGTTTGGCCCGTTCTTCGTATTATTATAGCACAGATACGCAGTATTTT. Encoded protein: CASGLARSSYYYSTDTQYF.

The V call is TRBV28, the J call TRBJ2-7; D is unclear. Trimming cost V 6 bases and J 3 bases, with 18 bases left between them. Germline CDR1 MDHEN, CDR2 SYDVKM. The CDR3 is 15 residues long. CDR3 sequence reads: CASRSFRLGDYEQYF. CDR3 DNA sequence: TGTGCCAGCAGGTCCTTCAGATTAGGCGACTACGAGCAGTACTTC.

The rearrangement joins TRBV7-9 to TRBJ1-2; D is undetermined. The germline V gene has CDR1 SEHNR and CDR2 FQNEAQ (reference sequence). The CDR3 runs to 13 residues. V shed 5 bases and J shed 4 bases, with 11 bases lying between them. The CDR3: CASSARAGYGYTF. In DNA, the CDR3 is TGTGCCAGCAGCGCAAGGGCGGGCTATGGCTACACCTTC.

This sequence joins TRBV9 and TRBJ2-3; either TRBD1 or TRBD2 may fit D (7 bases each). The germline V gene has CDR1 SGDLS and CDR2 YYNGEE. The CDR3 is 15 amino acids. V lost 4 bases and J lost 3, with 15 bases in between. This chain's CDR3 is CASSQGEGSTDTQYF. The CDR3 DNA reads as TGTGCCAGCAGCCAGGGGGAGGGGTCGACAGATACGCAGTATTTT. Looking up the rest from reference TRBV9 and TRBJ2-3 gives the full variable domain: DSGVTQTPKHLITATGQRVTLRCSPRSGDLSVYWYQQSLDQGLQFLIQYYNGEERAKGNILERFSAQQFPDLHSELNLSSLELGDSALYFCASSQGEGSTDTQYFGPGTRLTVL.

The gene calls are TRBV5-5 and TRBJ1-6; D is ambiguous. V was cut by 4 bases and J by 13 bases, with 15 bases left in between. This CDR3 is 13 amino acids long. Looked up from germline, CDR1 is SGHKS and CDR2 is YYEKEE (reference sequence). The CDR3: CASSPDPLRPLHF. DNA of the CDR3: TGTGCCAGCAGCCCGGACCCTTTAAGGCCCCTCCACTTT.

This chain links TRBV25-1 with TRBJ1-4; D unclear. Germline CDR1 is MGHDK and CDR2 is SYGVNS. CDR3 length: 14 residues. V lost 3 bases and J 8 bases, leaving 13 bases between the germline ends. The CDR3 sequence: CASSEGQPGEKLFF. CDR3 bases: TGTGCCAGCAGTGAGGGCCAGCCCGGGGAAAAACTGTTTTTT. The full variable domain, in which reference TRBV25-1 and TRBJ1-4 provide the parts outside the CDR3, is EADIYQTPRYLVIGTGKKITLECSQTMGHDKMYWYQQDPGMELHLIHYSYGVNSTEKGDLSSESTVSRIRTEHFPLTLESARPSHTSQYLCASSEGQPGEKLFFGSGTQLSVL.

This chain links TRBV19 with TRBJ1-1; 7 nucleotides match TRBD1. Per germline, CDR1 LNHDA and CDR2 SQIVND (reference sequence). This CDR3 is built from 15 residues. With 11 bases clipped from V and 4 bases from J, the junction kept 16 bases outside the gene matches. CDR3 DNA: TGTGCCGCCCGGAGACAGGGACGGCCTGGCACTGAAGCTTTCTTT. This sequence encodes CAARRQGRPGTEAFF.